The rows below give T cell receptor beta chains drawn from one sample of a study of cytomegalovirus exposure and HLA in healthy donors. Sequencing was performed with immunoSEQ multiplex PCR; in TCRdb, only in-frame clones are kept and a portion is missing. Of about 140,000 clones listed, around 80% are singletons. The sequencing sample was made of PBMCs. These receptors came from a man between 40 and 49 years old in good health and CMV-seronegative. The CDR3 runs from the conserved cysteine through the conserved F or W. The size of a clone is reported for some rows only, either as once, few or many, or as a class for expanded clones.

TRBV7-3	-	TRBJ1-1	CASSPMAGAGVGNTEAFF
TRBV7-6	-	TRBJ1-1	CASSHTGTGGTEAFF
TRBV5-1	-	TRBJ2-1	CASSSRTGSYNEQFF
TRBV29-1	-	TRBJ2-7	CSGVGGSSYEQYF
TRBV27	once	TRBJ1-1	CASSTWDSDNTEAFF
TRBV5-4	-	TRBJ2-1	CASSPERGAYNEQFF
TRBV5-1	-	TRBJ1-1	CASSLDRGTTEAFF
TRBV5-1	-	TRBJ2-4	CACSWGLEANIQYF
TRBV4-1	-	TRBJ1-5	CASSPQGYSNQPQHF
TRBV2	-	-	CASRQDIAGSYEQYF
TRBV6-1	-	TRBJ1-4	CASSDRRTGNEKLFF
TRBV5-1	once	TRBJ2-7	CASSLDSSTYEQYF
TRBV7-8	once	TRBJ1-2	CASSSQGFGYGYTF
TRBV7-9	-	TRBJ1-1	CASSLVTGGGKTEAFF
TRBV5-1	-	TRBJ1-1	CASNGQGRNTEAFF
TRBV4-3	-	TRBJ1-6	CASSQDESIYNSPLHF
TRBV29-1	-	TRBJ2-3	CSVEEASGGPTDTQYF
TRBV13	-	TRBJ2-1	CASSPHGNGNEQFF
TRBV10-3	-	TRBJ2-1	CAISEGQGAYNEQFF
TRBV27	-	TRBJ2-7	CASIPSGAGGREQYF
TRBV12-5	-	TRBJ2-7	CASGLTREQYF
TRBV5-1	-	TRBJ2-6	CASSRTGSTSSGANVLTF
TRBV19	once	TRBJ2-2	CASSPDGESTGELFF
TRBV13	few	TRBJ1-1	CASSWTYPTGSNTEAFF
TRBV30	-	TRBJ1-5	CAWSAFGLSNQPQHF
TRBV28	-	TRBJ1-2	CASSLPGSGAHYGYTF
TRBV5-1	-	TRBJ1-2	CASSLRRFYGYTF
TRBV11-2	-	TRBJ1-5	CASSLLGWGNSNQPQHF
TRBV6-6	-	TRBJ1-4	CASSYPGGRTNEKLFF
TRBV9	few	TRBJ2-5	CASSVRGGEETQYF
TRBV10-1	-	TRBJ2-2	CASSVAGGRGTGELFF
TRBV6-1	once	TRBJ1-1	CASRYPGQLNTEAFF
TRBV2	few	TRBJ1-4	CASTHIVGRTNEKLFF
TRBV5-1	-	TRBJ2-2	CASSSRTGTLTGELFF
TRBV16	once	TRBJ1-1	CASSPRSGEAEAFF
TRBV5-6	-	TRBJ1-2	CASSLGTGLGVSYGYTF
TRBV30	-	TRBJ2-2	CAWSLGAPGGELFF
TRBV2	-	TRBJ1-3	CASRDRVFGNTIYF
TRBV6-1	-	TRBJ1-4	CASSEFNSLNEKLFF
TRBV28	-	TRBJ2-7	CASRHPGQGFSYEQYF
TRBV7-2	-	TRBJ1-2	CASSFQGARRGYTF
TRBV7-9	-	TRBJ2-1	CASSLVHGEQFF
TRBV19	-	TRBJ2-1	CASSIDFTAQFF